This passage covers 21 T cell receptor beta chains from one sample sequenced in a study of memory CD4+ T cells and cytomegalovirus serostatus (dated by TCRdb to the late 2010s). A FACSAria II was used to sort memory CD4+ T cells, defined as single viable CD3+CD4+CD8-CD45RO+ cells. Libraries were prepared through the immunoSEQ multiplex PCR assay. TCRdb's version of the immuneACCESS table is confined to in-frame rearrangements and falls short of the full clone set. An unresolved V gene accounts for under half of the shortfall where checked; the remainder is of unknown origin. A total of about 50,000 clones appear in this sample, 60% to 80% of them only once. 0.65% to 0.85% of the sample is held by the ten biggest clonotypes. The sample taken for sequencing was memory CD4+ T cells from blood. These receptors were obtained from an adult in good health and CMV-seronegative.

V is TRBV11-2 and J is TRBJ2-5; 7 positions agree with TRBD2. There are 16 residues in the CDR3. Germline V gives CDR1 SGHAT, CDR2 FQNNGV. Unmatched junction bases numbered 9, after V lost 1 base and J lost 4 bases. The CDR3 bases are TGTGCCAGCAGCTTAGTTGGTAACGGGAGGCGAGAGACCCAGTACTTC. Translation gives CASSLVGNGRRETQYF.

The chain carries TRBV30 and TRBJ2-1, with 14 nucleotides matching TRBD2. The CDR3 extends over 13 amino acids. Germline V gene data show CDR1 as GTSNPN and CDR2 as SVGIG (reference sequence). With 5 bases clipped from V and 9 bases from J, the junction kept 3 bases outside the gene matches. The CDR3 DNA follows: TGTGCCTGGGAGGGACTAGCGGGAGCTGAGCAGTTCTTC. This sequence encodes CAWEGLAGAEQFF.

The sample holds a few counts of this clone. V gene TRBV7-9 combines with J gene TRBJ1-1; no reliable D call. CDR1 is SEHNR and CDR2 is FQNEAQ in the germline V gene (reference sequence). The CDR3 has 11 amino acids. V lost 8 bases and J lost 7, with 11 bases in between. The CDR3 reads CASGLGYEAFF. The DNA for the CDR3 is TGTGCCAGCGGTCTCGGGTATGAAGCTTTCTTT.

This clone was recorded a few times. J is TRBJ2-1 and V is TRBV4-1; D may be TRBD1 (5 bases). This CDR3 has 16 residues. Per the germline V gene, CDR1 is MGHRA and CDR2 is YSYEKL. V dropped 1 base and J dropped 1 base, with 11 bases sitting between them. The CDR3: CASSQVDMLSYNEQFF. The CDR3 DNA reads as TGCGCCAGCAGCCAAGTGGACATGCTATCCTACAATGAGCAGTTCTTC.

This rearrangement joins TRBV10-3 to TRBJ2-5; D gene uncertain. There are 15 residues in the CDR3. Trimming left V 6 bases short and J 2 bases short, with 16 bases between. Germline V gene lookup returns CDR1 ENHRY and CDR2 SYGVKD. CDR3 sequence: CAIRVGLSGQETQYF. For the CDR3, the DNA is TGTGCCATCAGGGTGGGCCTCAGTGGGCAAGAGACCCAGTACTTC.

The chain is built from TRBV7-9 and TRBJ2-3; a possible D gene is TRBD2 (7 bases). Germline V gene sequence: CDR1 SEHNR, CDR2 FQNEAQ (reference sequence). The V gene lost 6 bases and the J gene lost 4 bases, with 14 bases spanning the gap. The CDR3 spans 14 residues. CDR3 nucleotide sequence: TGTGCCAGCAGTCCCGGGGGGCCGGCAGATACGCAGTATTTT. As protein: CASSPGGPADTQYF.

This sequence joins TRBV11-2 and TRBJ2-1, with TRBD2 identical over 8 bases. The V segment lost 7 bases and the J segment 2 bases; nucleotides outside the gene matches: 7. Germline CDR1 SGHAT, CDR2 FQNNGV. This CDR3 has 15 residues. CDR3 nucleotide sequence: TGTGCCAGCACCGCCATAGCGGGGCCCTACAATGAGCAGTTCTTC. It encodes CASTAIAGPYNEQFF.

The rearrangement joins TRBV7-9 to TRBJ2-3; no clear D. The germline V and J ends were trimmed by 5 bases and 7 bases, with 10 bases remaining between them. This CDR3 has 12 residues. The germline V gene has CDR1 SEHNR and CDR2 FQNEAQ (reference sequence). CDR3 in amino acids: CASSRSTNTQYF. As DNA, the CDR3 is TGTGCCAGCAGCCGCTCTACCAATACGCAGTATTTT. Drawing the rest from reference TRBV7-9 and TRBJ2-3, the complete variable domain is DTGVSQNPRHKITKRGQNVTFRCDPISEHNRLYWYRQTLGQGPEFLTYFQNEAQLEKSRLLSDRFSAERPKGSFSTLEIQRTEQGDSAMYLCASSRSTNTQYFGPGTRLTVL.

The genes are TRBV7-3 and TRBJ2-1, with 7 positions matching TRBD2. The junction had 5 bases not matched to a gene; V was cut back by 4 bases and J by 2 bases. CDR3 length equals 15 residues. The germline V gene has CDR1 SGHTA and CDR2 FQGTGA. CDR3 amino acids: CASSSTGTTYNEQFF. CDR3 sequence (DNA): TGTGCCAGCAGCTCAACCGGGACTACCTACAATGAGCAGTTCTTC. Using reference TRBV7-3 and TRBJ2-1 for the parts outside the CDR3, the full variable domain is GAGVSQTPSNKVTEKGKYVELRCDPISGHTALYWYRQSLGQGPEFLIYFQGTGAADDSGLPNDRFFAVRPEGSVSTLKIQRTERGDSAVYLCASSSTGTTYNEQFFGPGTRLTVL.

The chain is built from TRBV30 and TRBJ2-5; 8 nucleotides match TRBD1. CDR3 length: 13 amino acids. With 7 bases clipped from V and 5 bases from J, the junction kept 9 bases outside the gene matches. The V gene's germline CDR1 is GTSNPN and CDR2 SVGIG (reference sequence). The CDR3, as DNA: TGTGCCTTCTCGCAGGGGGCAGGGGAGACCCAGTACTTC. As protein: CAFSQGAGETQYF.

The genes are TRBV5-4 and TRBJ2-7, with D perhaps TRBD1 (6 bases). CDR1 is SGHNT, CDR2 YYREEE, per germline (reference sequence). The CDR3 has 13 amino acids. V lost 2 bases, J lost 8 bases, and 14 bases lay in between. CDR3 amino acids: CASSFDSQGQQYF. For the CDR3, the DNA is TGTGCCAGCAGCTTCGATTCACAGGGACAGCAGTACTTC.

The gene calls are TRBV7-8 and TRBJ2-5; 7 bases match TRBD1. Germline V gene data show CDR1 as SGHVS and CDR2 as FQNEAQ. There are 13 residues in the CDR3. After removal of 1 base from V and 9 bases from J, the junction contained 5 bases not matched to a gene. The CDR3 is CASSLERTGPQYF. CDR3 nucleotide sequence: TGTGCCAGCAGCTTAGAGCGGACAGGTCCCCAGTACTTC.

V gene TRBV28 combines with J gene TRBJ2-5, with a tentative D call TRBD1 (5 bases). This CDR3 is built from 15 residues. V was clipped by 6 bases and J by 5 bases, with 19 bases between them. CDR1 MDHEN and CDR2 SYDVKM come from the germline V gene. The CDR3 region is CASSYAIAGKETQYF. In nucleotides, the CDR3 is TGTGCCAGCAGCTACGCCATAGCAGGGAAGGAGACCCAGTACTTC. The variable domain in full, completed from reference TRBV28 and TRBJ2-5, reads DVKVTQSSRYLVKRTGEKVFLECVQDMDHENMFWYRQDPGLGLRLIYFSYDVKMKEKGDIPEGYSVSREKKERFSLILESASTNQTSMYLCASSYAIAGKETQYFGPGTRLLVL.

The chain uses TRBV18 and TRBJ2-3, with no clear D. The germline V gene encodes CDR1 KGHSH and CDR2 LQKENI. The CDR3 sequence is 13 residues long. V lost 2 bases and J 5 bases, leaving 8 bases between the germline ends. The CDR3, as DNA: TGTGCCAGCTCACCATCCAGGCAAGATACGCAGTATTTT. Encoded protein: CASSPSRQDTQYF.

The chain couples TRBV7-9 to TRBJ2-7; TRBD1 agrees at 7 bases. The CDR3 totals 12 residues. The germline CDR1 and CDR2 sequences are SEHNR and FQNEAQ (reference sequence). The trim removed 5 bases at V and 6 bases at J, leaving 4 bases unmatched. The CDR3 sequence: CASSTTGFEQYF. CDR3 nucleotides: TGTGCCAGCAGCACGACAGGGTTCGAGCAGTACTTC.

Concerning this clone: Other DNA variants within this sample encode the same CDR3. The rearrangement uses TRBV18 and TRBJ2-5, with unresolved D. Looked up from germline, CDR1 is KGHSH and CDR2 is LQKENI. There are 11 residues in the CDR3. V was cut by 4 bases and J by 2 bases, with 2 bases left in between. The CDR3 loop is CASSLQETQYF. The CDR3 bases are TGTGCCAGCTCACTTCAAGAGACCCAGTACTTC.

V is TRBV6-6 and J is TRBJ1-4, with TRBD1 matching 7 bases. The CDR3 runs 14 residues. V was clipped by 7 bases and J by 1 base; unmatched bases: 3. Germline assignment: CDR1 MNHNY and CDR2 SVGAGI (reference sequence). The CDR3, as DNA: TGTGCCAGCATTGGGACAGAAACTAATGAAAAACTGTTTTTT. Translated, it gives CASIGTETNEKLFF.

This chain connects TRBV28 to TRBJ1-1; D is ambiguous. V was shortened by 1 base and J by 3 bases, with 9 bases between the two germline ends. Germline values: CDR1 MDHEN, CDR2 SYDVKM. The CDR3 loop spans 14 amino acids. The CDR3 sequence is CASSLSGRYTEAFF. As DNA, the CDR3 is TGTGCCAGCAGTTTATCGGGGAGGTACACTGAAGCTTTCTTT.

This chain uses TRBV11-1 with TRBJ1-1, with 9 bases fitting TRBD1. The trim removed 2 bases at V and 1 base at J, leaving 5 bases unmatched. CDR3 size: 16 residues. The germline V gene encodes CDR1 SGHAT and CDR2 FQDESV (reference sequence). CDR3 bases: TGTGCCAGCAGCTTACGGACAGGGGAGGGGAACACTGAAGCTTTCTTT. This encodes CASSLRTGEGNTEAFF.

V is TRBV5-8 and J is TRBJ2-6, with 8 positions matching TRBD1. There are 18 residues in the CDR3. The ends lost 3 bases at V and 2 bases at J; junction bases unmatched: 10. Per germline, CDR1 SGHTS and CDR2 YDEGEE. The CDR3 spells CASSSRGQAATGANVLTF. The CDR3 bases are TGTGCCAGCAGCTCCCGGGGACAGGCCGCGACTGGGGCCAACGTCCTGACTTTC.

This chain uses TRBV28 with TRBJ2-6; D gene uncertain. This CDR3 has 15 amino acids. Germline assignment: CDR1 MDHEN and CDR2 SYDVKM. The V end lost 3 bases, the J end lost 0 bases, and 6 bases lay between the germline ends. The CDR3 DNA follows: TGTGCCAGCAGTTTGCTCGGCTCTGGGGCCAACGTCCTGACTTTC. This codes for CASSLLGSGANVLTF.